This T cell receptor beta chain was sequenced during a study of blood T cell repertoires in COVID-19 (dated by TCRdb to about 2020). Notes on the research overall: Collaborator samples came from the United States, Italy and Spain and covered acute and convalescent phases of COVID-19. Where available, HLA class I and class II types were taken from metadata supplied by the sample provider and were not determined by assay-based typing. Samples came from the ongoing ImmuneRACE study (first 160 participants) plus 1,254 subjects from 6 global collaborators. Deeply sampled blood TCRbeta repertoires from subjects exposed to, actively infected with, or recovered from COVID-19 were included in the dataset. The repertoires were released in a freely available public database intended as a resource for research on the immune response to SARS-CoV-2. The material from the prospective study consisted of cDNA or gDNA derived from T cells, B-cell-depleted T cells, or PBMCs. Nearly every sample came with metadata listing a de-identified subject ID, COVID-19 status, age in years and sex.

TCRbeta CDR3 regions were amplified from genomic DNA by means of the immunoSEQ Assay, a bias-controlled multiplex PCR. Per the source publication's procedure: Within the assay, amplification of reference gene primers was used to estimate how many nucleated cells each sample contained. To quantify the absolute abundance of each unique TCRbeta CDR3 rearrangement, sequence reads were collapsed and filtered. Productive Simpson clonality was computed per sample as the square root of Simpson's diversity index over productive rearrangements. This is the immuneACCESS table as TCRdb keeps it, with only in-frame sequences that have V and J called. A part of the clones is gone; compared with another copy, unresolved V genes explain less than half, and the rest is unexplained. That table is the source of V, J and clone size, and D and trimming were worked out from the DNA. The sample table holds fewer than 250,000 clones, of which 84% were seen once. Clones ranked in the top ten supply 3% to 3.5% of the sample.

Here V drops 5 bases and J drops 5 bases, and the junction holds 6 bases not matched to any gene. The cysteine opens and the phenylalanine closes a CDR3 of 15 amino acids. Only the CDR3 DNA stays, 45 bases, in frame from base 1. CDR1 is given as SEHNR and CDR2 as FQNEAQ, both from the germline V gene (reference sequence). Study-level results and caveats: Clinical and demographic metadata were provided uncurated, with the amount varying by source and participant.

Points on this clone: Its antigen is not yet known. The input lacks base qualities; no much larger clone sits a single base away.

Enrolling through a virtual design, the prospective study's participants ranged in age from roughly 18 to 95 years and lived across some 22 United States geographic areas. In the prospective study, participants were assigned to cohorts based on the clinical history participants reported in a screening survey and a study questionnaire. Exposed participants had been in contact, within 2 weeks of entering the study, with a person who had a PCR-confirmed or clinician-diagnosed case of COVID-19. Mobile phlebotomists in the prospective study collected whole blood, serum and a nasopharyngeal or oropharyngeal swab from every participant. Additional blood draws and questionnaires over an approximately two-month period could optionally be provided by prospective study participants. Before DNA extraction, prospective study blood samples were shipped either frozen or at room temperature.

The V and J genes are TRBV7-9 and TRBJ2-3; 11 junctional bases match TRBD2. The sequence derives from a woman in her twenties or thirties who had been exposed to COVID-19. Sequenced: PBMCs or T cells enriched from blood (not recorded which). The CDR3 reads as follows: CASSLLAGVVDTQYF. In nucleotides, the sequence is TGTGCCAGCAGCCTACTAGCGGGGGTGGTAGATACGCAGTATTTT.